This entry is about one TCR beta chain. This clone turned up a few times. Its antigen is unknown. Nothing much larger sits one base from this clone, and base qualities are not available. The source of the sample is a study of cytomegalovirus exposure and HLA in healthy donors (dated by TCRdb to about 2017). In terms of the full investigation: An earlier analysis of roughly 500 of the donors reported 250 to 350 Gb of sequence data and 117 million unique TCR beta sequences from 190 million or so T cells. An early release covering more than 500 HLA-typed donors comprised approximately 300 gigabases of sequencing data and 65 million to 100 million unique TCR sequences. Of the roughly 410 genotyped donors, roughly 80% were placed in the genetic ancestry cluster associated with self-reported Caucasian donors. The study aimed to test whether cataloging public T cell receptors could reveal signatures of past pathogen exposure. The study used immunosequencing to profile the T cell repertoires of approximately 640 subjects and linked those repertoires to cytomegalovirus serostatus. Besides the first cohort of 666 subjects, a separate validation cohort made up of 120 different subjects was used. High-throughput TCR immunosequencing, statistical association of individual TCRs with disease status, and machine learning were combined to predict cytomegalovirus infection status. In a later analysis, previously published TCR beta repertoires from 666 donors were re-analyzed and high-resolution HLA genotyping was added so that TCR occurrence patterns could be studied. Rather than drawing on any new phenotypic data, the later analysis identified candidate immune exposures from TCR beta sequences and the way those sequences occurred across donors. An earlier analysis of about 620 of the donors applied high-throughput TCR beta sequencing to assess whether each TCR beta V gene segment acted as functional or pseudogenic. Donor age, sex, ethnicity and CMV serostatus were collected together with the repertoire data. In a later genetic analysis, genome-wide SNP genotypes for about 55% of the 666 donors were used, and that subset was treated as a discovery cohort. All discovery cohort repertoires had been generated on a single sequencing platform. Class I and class II HLA loci were covered by the typing at four-digit resolution. The number of donors typed differed by locus, with 629-630 for A, B, C, DRB1 and DQB1, 522 for DQA1, 600 to 610 for DPA1, and some 470 for DPB1. Because of strong linkage in the cohort, four or five DR-DQ haplotypes were treated as single units for association and clustering. On average, about 240,000 unique TCR beta nucleotide sequences were sequenced per donor among 350 to 400 genotyped donors of the cohort, with about 19% of those sequences being non-productive.

The library was prepared using the immunoSEQ multiplex PCR assay. For the multiplex PCR, a mixture combining 60 forward primers for TCR Vbeta segments and 13 reverse primers for TCR Jbeta segments was used. Amplification of the CDR3 region of rearranged TCR beta genes was performed with a multiplex PCR assay on genomic DNA. On the Illumina HiSeq System, the amplified TCR beta libraries were sequenced as 87-base-pair reads. The paper's processing steps were these. Across the 600 to 700 repertoires, a later analysis counted some 80 million unique TCR beta chains, 8.5 million to 12 million of which were shared by at least two donors. To remove PCR and sequencing errors, raw reads were error-corrected and collapsed into unique sequences using a nearest-neighbor algorithm that merged closely related sequences. V, D and J gene segments were assigned by aligning CDR3 sequences to IMGT reference sequences. For a sequence to be retained, a match of at least six nucleotides to both a V gene segment and a J gene segment was required. Rearrangements were classified as productive when the CDR3 lacked stop codons and remained in frame with V and J, and all other rearrangements were classified as non-productive. Following IMGT convention, CDR3 was defined as the stretch from the second conserved V-encoded cysteine to the conserved J-encoded phenylalanine. In an earlier analysis of more than 550 of the donors, sequences lacking an unambiguous match to a single V gene segment were excluded. In an earlier analysis of around 590 of the donors, a V segment was called functional when productive rearrangements were above 56.7%, and segregating when the standard deviation between donors exceeded 5%. A statistical classification framework was developed to diagnose cytomegalovirus status using the catalog of TCR beta chain sequences. In a later analysis, TCR nucleotide sequences were compared against IMGT/GENE-DB human TR gene sequences so that V and J genes could be assigned. The TCRdist pipeline was used in a later analysis to assign CDR3 sequences and most-parsimonious VDJ recombination scenarios. In a later analysis, each TCR beta chain was defined by its CDR3 amino acid sequence together with its V-gene family, and reads lacking a unique V-gene family were excluded. A later analysis removed nearly 600 highly shared, low-generation-probability nucleotide sequences to deal with suspected cross-contamination and a sequencing artifact. In a later analysis, a clonal expansion index was calculated for each public chain from normalized within-repertoire ranks of inferred template counts. A later analysis computed generation probabilities with a VDJ recombination model fitted to out-of-frame rearrangements, and checked the results against IGoR. In a later analysis, hypergeometric tests were used to score TCR-TCR, TCR-HLA and TCR-CMV co-occurrence, with a repertoire-size bias correction applied to TCR pairs. In a later analysis, false discovery rates were estimated by permuting HLA or CMV assignments 20 times. In a later analysis, co-occurring TCRs were grouped using DBSCAN, with TCRdist sequence similarity added in when clustering inside HLA-allele-positive subsets. Repertoires with fewer than 30,000 or more than 120,000 public chains, plus five repertoires with anomalous nucleotide sharing, were excluded from co-occurrence clustering. TCRdb re-hosts the immuneACCESS table, in-frame sequences only. Its copies lack some clones; in the studies checked, an unresolved V gene accounts for under half of them, and the cause for the rest is not known. The DNA was the basis for D and trimming; V, J and clone size are from that table. The table for this sample lists 75,000 to 90,000 clones; over 75% of them were counted only once. Together, the top ten hold 3.3% of the sample.

The investigation overall reported the following: A further reported finding was that TCR beta sequences accurately predicted the HLA-A and HLA-B alleles for most subjects in the first cohort. Because the 87-base-pair reads could not distinguish some IMGT-functional V segments, including TRBV6-2 and TRBV6-3, those segments were excluded. Several of the top co-occurrence clusters appeared to be linked to parvovirus B19, influenza, CMV and Epstein-Barr virus, according to a later analysis. In a later analysis, around 17,000 TCR beta sequences were associated with specific HLA alleles at a false discovery rate of 0.05. The authors suggested that the approach could potentially be generalized to other disease states and immunological phenotypes. When HLA alleles, especially DR and DQ, strongly co-occurred, TCR associations were difficult to assign to individual alleles. Across donors, most TCR sequences were observed very rarely, whereas some public TCRs were present in many individuals. Correlated functional status among segregating V segments might reflect linkage disequilibrium, but an unknown experimental factor could not be ruled out. An earlier analysis of 587 of the donors showed that most TCR beta V segments appeared in productive rearrangements either about 87% or about 30% of the time, which broadly matched IMGT annotations. Because counts were too low, seventeen rarely observed V segments, including chromosome 9 orphons, were excluded from the earlier analysis of around 590 of the donors. In both the original and validation cohorts, the classifier was reported to diagnose cytomegalovirus status with high specificity and sensitivity. In a later genetic analysis, a missense DCLRE1C variant was associated with V-gene and J-gene trimming of TCR beta chains, and the association was replicated in an independent cohort. In this cohort, only TCR beta chains were sequenced, and detectable features were limited by the absence of alpha or paired-chain data. Presence/absence analyses assumed roughly uniform sequencing depth across donors, an assumption that may not hold. A total of 150 to 200 TCR beta chains were listed by the study as associated with cytomegalovirus. Compared with equally common non-associated chains, HLA-associated TCR beta chains in a later analysis were more clonally expanded and had lower generation probabilities. In a later genetic analysis, fewer N-insertions in productive TCRs were reported among donors in an Asian-associated ancestry cluster than the roughly 700-donor mean. Immune exposure information for the cohort was limited to CMV serostatus. A few of the identified cytomegalovirus-associated TCR beta chains were confirmed in vitro to be specific for cytomegalovirus antigens. According to a later analysis, TCR association rates differed among HLA loci, with DRB1 alleles showing the most associated TCRs and HLA-C alleles showing the fewest. According to a later analysis, most CMV-associated TCR beta chains appeared to be HLA-restricted, and the HLA associations seemed to be driven largely by CMV exposure. A group of highly shared sequence variants was considered likely to be a technical artifact of the sequencing pipeline. Because HLA typing was unavailable for some donors at each locus, only the typed subset was used in association tests.

The cohort consisted of 650 to 850 healthy bone marrow donors. At the time of sampling, all cohort members were nominally healthy, though unrecorded immune exposures were likely present. The donor tested CMV seronegative and was one of the 352 seronegative cohort members. Each donor provided a peripheral blood sample, and peripheral blood mononuclear cells were used for TCR beta sequencing. The Qiagen DNeasy Blood Extraction Kit was used to extract genomic DNA from the blood cell samples. Germline trimming amounts to 0 bases on V and 8 bases on J, with 7 as the count of junction bases outside the gene matches. CDR1 and CDR2 were assigned from the germline V gene as SGHTS and YDEGEE. From its cysteine to its phenylalanine, the CDR3 spans 16 amino acids. The kept DNA is CDR3 alone, 48 bases in frame from the first base.

This clonotype originated in a man aged 45-65 years in good health and CMV-seronegative. The chain employs TRBV5-8 and TRBJ1-4; 10 junctional bases match TRBD1. The sequenced sample was PBMCs. The CDR3 here reads CASSLGQGAIGEKLFF. At the DNA level, the sequence is TGTGCCAGCAGCTTGGGACAGGGGGCCATAGGGGAAAAACTGTTTTTT.